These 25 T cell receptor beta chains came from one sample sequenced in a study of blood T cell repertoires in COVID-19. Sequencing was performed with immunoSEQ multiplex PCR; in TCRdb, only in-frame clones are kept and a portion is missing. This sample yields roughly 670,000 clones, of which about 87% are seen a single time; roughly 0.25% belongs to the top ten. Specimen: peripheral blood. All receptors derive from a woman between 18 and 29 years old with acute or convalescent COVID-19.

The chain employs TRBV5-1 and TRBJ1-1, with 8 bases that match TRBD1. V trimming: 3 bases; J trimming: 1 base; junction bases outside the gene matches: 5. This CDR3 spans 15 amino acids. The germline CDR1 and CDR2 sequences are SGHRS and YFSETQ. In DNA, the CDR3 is TGCGCCAGCAGCTATCAGGGGGCGACGAACACTGAAGCTTTCTTT. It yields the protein CASSYQGATNTEAFF. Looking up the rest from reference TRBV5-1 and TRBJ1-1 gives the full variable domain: KAGVTQTPRYLIKTRGQQVTLSCSPISGHRSVSWYQQTPGQGLQFLFEYFSETQRNKGNFPGRFSGRQFSNSRSEMNVSTLELGDSALYLCASSYQGATNTEAFFGQGTRLTVV.

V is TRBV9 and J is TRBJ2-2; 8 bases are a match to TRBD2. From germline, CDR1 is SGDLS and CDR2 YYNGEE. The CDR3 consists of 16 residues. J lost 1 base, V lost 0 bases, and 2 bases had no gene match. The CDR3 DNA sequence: TGTGCCAGCAGCGTAGCCCGGGGGGGGAACACCGGGGAGCTGTTTTTT. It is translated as CASSVARGGNTGELFF.

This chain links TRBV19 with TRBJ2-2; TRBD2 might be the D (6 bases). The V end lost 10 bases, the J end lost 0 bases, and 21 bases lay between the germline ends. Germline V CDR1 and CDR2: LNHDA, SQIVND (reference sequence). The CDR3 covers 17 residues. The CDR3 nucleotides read TGTGCCACGAGAGCGGGCCAGCTAGGATCGAACACCGGGGAGCTGTTTTTT. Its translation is CATRAGQLGSNTGELFF.

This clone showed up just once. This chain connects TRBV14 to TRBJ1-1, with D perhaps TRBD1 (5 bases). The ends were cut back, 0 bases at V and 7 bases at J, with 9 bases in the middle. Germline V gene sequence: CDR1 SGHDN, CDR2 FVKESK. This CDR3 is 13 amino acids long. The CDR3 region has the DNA TGTGCCAGCAGCCAAGATTGGAGGGGTGAAGCTTTCTTT. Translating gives CASSQDWRGEAFF.

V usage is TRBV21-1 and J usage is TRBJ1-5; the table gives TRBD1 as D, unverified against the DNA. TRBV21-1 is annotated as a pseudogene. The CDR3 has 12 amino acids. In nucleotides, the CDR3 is TGTGCCAGCAGCAAAAGGGGTCAGCCCCAGCATTTT. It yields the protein CASSKRGQPQHF.

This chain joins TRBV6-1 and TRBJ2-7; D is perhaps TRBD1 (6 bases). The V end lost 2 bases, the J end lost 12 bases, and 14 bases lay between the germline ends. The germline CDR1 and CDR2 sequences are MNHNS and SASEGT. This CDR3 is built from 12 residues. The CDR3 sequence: CASSERTVDMYF. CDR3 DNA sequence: TGTGCCAGCAGTGAACGGACAGTAGATATGTACTTC.

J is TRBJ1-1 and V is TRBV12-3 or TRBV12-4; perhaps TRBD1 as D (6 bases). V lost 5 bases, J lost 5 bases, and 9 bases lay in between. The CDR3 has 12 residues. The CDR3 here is CASSAGTTEAFF. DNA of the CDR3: TGTGCCAGCAGTGCCGGGACAACTGAAGCTTTCTTT.

The CDR3 here is CATSEETGWELFF. The CDR3 DNA follows: TGTGCCACCAGTGAGGAGACCGGATGGGAGCTGTTTTTT. The chain carries TRBV24-1 and TRBJ2-2; D uncertain. Trimming took off 4 bases at V and 9 bases at J, with 11 bases between the two ends. Germline values: CDR1 KGHDR, CDR2 SFDVKD. CDR3 length equals 13 residues.

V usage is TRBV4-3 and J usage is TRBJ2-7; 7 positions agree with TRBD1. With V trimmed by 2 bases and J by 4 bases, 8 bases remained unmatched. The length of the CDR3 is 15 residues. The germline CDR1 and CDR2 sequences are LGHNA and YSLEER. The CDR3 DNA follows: TGCGCCAGCAGCCAACTGCCGGGACAGAGTTACGAGCAGTACTTC. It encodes CASSQLPGQSYEQYF.

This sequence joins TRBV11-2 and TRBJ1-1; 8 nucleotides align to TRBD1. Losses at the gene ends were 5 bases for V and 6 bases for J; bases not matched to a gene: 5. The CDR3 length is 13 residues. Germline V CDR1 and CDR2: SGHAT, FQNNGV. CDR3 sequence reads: CASSHSGGAEAFF. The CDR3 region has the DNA TGTGCCAGCAGCCATTCAGGGGGCGCTGAAGCTTTCTTT.

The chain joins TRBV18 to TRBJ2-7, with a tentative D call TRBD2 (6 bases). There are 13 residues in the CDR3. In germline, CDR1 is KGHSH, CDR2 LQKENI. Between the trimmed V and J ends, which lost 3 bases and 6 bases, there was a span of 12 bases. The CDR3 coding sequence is TGTGCCAGCTCACCCGAGGCGGGGCTCGAGCAGTACTTC. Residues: CASSPEAGLEQYF. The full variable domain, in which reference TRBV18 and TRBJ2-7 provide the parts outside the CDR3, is NAGVMQNPRHLVRRRGQEARLRCSPMKGHSHVYWYRQLPEEGLKFMVYLQKENIIDESGMPKERFSAEFPKEGPSILRIQQVVRGDSAAYFCASSPEAGLEQYFGPGTRLTVT.

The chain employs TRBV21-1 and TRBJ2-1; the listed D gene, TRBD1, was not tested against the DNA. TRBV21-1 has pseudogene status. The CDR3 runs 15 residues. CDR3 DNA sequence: TGTGCCAGCAGCAAAGGGGACAGATCCCTCGATGAGCAGTTCTTC. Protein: CASSKGDRSLDEQFF.

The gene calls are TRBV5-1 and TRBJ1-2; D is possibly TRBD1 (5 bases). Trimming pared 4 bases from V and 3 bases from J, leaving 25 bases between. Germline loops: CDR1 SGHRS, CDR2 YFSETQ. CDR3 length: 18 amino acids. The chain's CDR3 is CASSPGRLGGSGHYGYTF. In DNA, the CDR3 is TGCGCCAGCAGCCCCGGGCGTTTGGGGGGAAGCGGGCACTATGGCTACACCTTC.

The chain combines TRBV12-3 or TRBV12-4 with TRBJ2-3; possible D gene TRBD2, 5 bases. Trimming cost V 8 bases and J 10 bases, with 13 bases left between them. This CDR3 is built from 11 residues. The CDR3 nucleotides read TGTGCCAGCGGCGCGGGTGAGCCGCAGTATTTT. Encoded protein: CASGAGEPQYF.

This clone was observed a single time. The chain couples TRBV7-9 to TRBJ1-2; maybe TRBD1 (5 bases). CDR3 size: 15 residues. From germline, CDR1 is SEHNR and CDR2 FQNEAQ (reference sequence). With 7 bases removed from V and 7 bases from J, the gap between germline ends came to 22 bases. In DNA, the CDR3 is TGTGCCAGCAACCTAAAGGCGCAGGGAGGAGGTGGCTACACCTTC. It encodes CASNLKAQGGGGYTF.

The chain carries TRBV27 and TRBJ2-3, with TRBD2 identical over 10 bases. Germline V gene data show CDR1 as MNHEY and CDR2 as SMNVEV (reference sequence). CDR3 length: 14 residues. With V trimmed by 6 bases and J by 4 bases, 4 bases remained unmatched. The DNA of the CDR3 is TGTGCCAGCAGAGCGGGGGGGCCTTCAGATACGCAGTATTTT. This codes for CASRAGGPSDTQYF.

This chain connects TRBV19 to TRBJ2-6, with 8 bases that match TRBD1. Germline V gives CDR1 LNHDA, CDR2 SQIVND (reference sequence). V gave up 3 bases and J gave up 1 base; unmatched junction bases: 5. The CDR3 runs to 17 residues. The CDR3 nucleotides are TGTGCCAGTAGTATCCCAGGGGGCGGATCTGGGGCCAACGTCCTGACTTTC. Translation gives CASSIPGGGSGANVLTF.

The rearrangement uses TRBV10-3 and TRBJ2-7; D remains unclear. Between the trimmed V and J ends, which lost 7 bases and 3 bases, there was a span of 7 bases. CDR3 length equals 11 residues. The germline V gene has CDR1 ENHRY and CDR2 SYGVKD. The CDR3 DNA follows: TGTGCCATCATGTCAAACTACGAGCAGTACTTC. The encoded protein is CAIMSNYEQYF.

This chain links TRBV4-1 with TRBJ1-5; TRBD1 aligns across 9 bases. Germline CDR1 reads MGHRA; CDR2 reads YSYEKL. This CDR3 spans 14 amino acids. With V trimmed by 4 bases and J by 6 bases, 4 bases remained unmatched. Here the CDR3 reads CASSLGTGSQPQHF. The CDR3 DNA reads TGCGCCAGCAGCCTAGGGACAGGGTCTCAGCCCCAGCATTTT.

This chain's CDR3 is CASGSRDNNQPQHF. CDR3 bases: TGTGCCAGCGGCTCCCGGGACAATAATCAGCCCCAGCATTTT. The chain has TRBV6-5 and TRBJ1-5; D is possibly TRBD1 (6 bases). Trimming stripped 8 bases from V and 4 bases from J, with 15 bases between. CDR3 length: 14 amino acids. The germline V gene encodes CDR1 MNHEY and CDR2 SVGAGI.

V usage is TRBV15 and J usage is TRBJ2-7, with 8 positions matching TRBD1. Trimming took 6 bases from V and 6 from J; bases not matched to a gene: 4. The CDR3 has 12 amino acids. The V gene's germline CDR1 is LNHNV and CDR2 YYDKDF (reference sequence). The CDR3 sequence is CATRQTGVEQYF. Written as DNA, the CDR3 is TGTGCCACCAGACAGACAGGGGTCGAGCAGTACTTC.

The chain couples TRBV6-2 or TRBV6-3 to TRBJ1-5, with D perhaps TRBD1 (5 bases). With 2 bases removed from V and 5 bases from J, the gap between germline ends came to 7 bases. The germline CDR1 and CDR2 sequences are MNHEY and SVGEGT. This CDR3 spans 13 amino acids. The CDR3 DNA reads TGTGCCAGCAGTTACGGCAGGGATCAGCCCCAGCATTTT. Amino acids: CASSYGRDQPQHF.

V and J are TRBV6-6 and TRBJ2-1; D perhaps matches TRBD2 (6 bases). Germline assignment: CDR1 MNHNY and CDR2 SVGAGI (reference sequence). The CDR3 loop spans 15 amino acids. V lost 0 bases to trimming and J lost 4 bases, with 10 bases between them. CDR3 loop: CASSYSPGLYNEQFF. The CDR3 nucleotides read TGTGCCAGCAGTTACTCCCCGGGACTTTACAATGAGCAGTTCTTC.

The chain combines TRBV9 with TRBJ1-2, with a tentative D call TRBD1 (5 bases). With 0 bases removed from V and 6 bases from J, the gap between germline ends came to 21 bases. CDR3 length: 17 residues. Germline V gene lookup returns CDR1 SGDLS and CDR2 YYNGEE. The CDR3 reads CASSVAVSEGEGDGYTF. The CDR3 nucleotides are TGTGCCAGCAGCGTAGCTGTTAGTGAAGGGGAAGGTGATGGCTACACCTTC. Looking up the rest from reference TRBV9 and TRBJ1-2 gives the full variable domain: DSGVTQTPKHLITATGQRVTLRCSPRSGDLSVYWYQQSLDQGLQFLIQYYNGEERAKGNILERFSAQQFPDLHSELNLSSLELGDSALYFCASSVAVSEGEGDGYTFGSGTRLTVV.

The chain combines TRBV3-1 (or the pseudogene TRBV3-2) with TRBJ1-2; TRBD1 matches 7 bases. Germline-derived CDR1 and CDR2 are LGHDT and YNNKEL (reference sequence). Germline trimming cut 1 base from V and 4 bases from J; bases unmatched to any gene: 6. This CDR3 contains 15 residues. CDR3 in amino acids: CASSQVPTGTYGYTF. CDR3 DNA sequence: TGTGCCAGCAGCCAAGTCCCGACAGGGACCTATGGCTACACCTTC.